This T cell receptor (beta chain) appears in the sequencing data of a study of blood T cell repertoires in COVID-19. Overall study context: COVID-19 samples, acute and convalescent, were from the United States, Italy and Spain. The cDNA or gDNA used as material had been derived from T cells, B-cell-depleted T cells, or PBMCs.

Original data processing: Estimation of nucleated cell counts relied on the amplification of reference gene primers. Produced via immunoSEQ multiplex PCR; TCRdb's table is partial and in-frame only. The DNA gave D and trimming, while V, J and clone size come from that table. The repertoire holds approximately 36,000 clones, 85% seen once, with 4.8% in the top ten. Trimming stripped 9 bases from V and 3 bases from J, with 12 bases between. The CDR3 totals 13 residues. The germline gives CDR1 LNHNV, CDR2 YYDKDF (reference sequence). Source material: peripheral blood. The sequence was collected from a man in his forties or fifties with active COVID-19. This sequence joins TRBV15 and TRBJ2-1; no reliable D call. The CDR3 protein is CATRPTGYNEQFF. In DNA, the CDR3 is TGTGCCACAAGACCGACGGGCTACAATGAGCAGTTCTTC.